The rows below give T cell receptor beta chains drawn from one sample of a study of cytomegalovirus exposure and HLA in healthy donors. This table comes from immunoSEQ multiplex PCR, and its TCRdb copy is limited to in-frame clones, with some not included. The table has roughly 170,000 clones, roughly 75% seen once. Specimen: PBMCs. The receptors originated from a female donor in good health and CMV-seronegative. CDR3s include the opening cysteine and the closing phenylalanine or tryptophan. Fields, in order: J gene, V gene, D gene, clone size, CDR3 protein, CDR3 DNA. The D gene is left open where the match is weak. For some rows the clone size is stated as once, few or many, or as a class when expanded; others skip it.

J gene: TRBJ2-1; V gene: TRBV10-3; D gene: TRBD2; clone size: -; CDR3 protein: CAISDRAGGPYNEQFF; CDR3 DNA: TGTGCCATCAGTGATCGTGCGGGGGGGCCCTACAATGAGCAGTTCTTC
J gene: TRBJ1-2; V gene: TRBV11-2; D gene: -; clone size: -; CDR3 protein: CASRSTGYYGYTF; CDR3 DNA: TGTGCCAGCAGGTCGACAGGTTACTATGGCTACACCTTC
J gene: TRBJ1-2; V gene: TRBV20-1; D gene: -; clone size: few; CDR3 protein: CSAGQRLGYTF; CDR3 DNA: TGCAGTGCCGGTCAGAGGCTCGGCTACACCTTC
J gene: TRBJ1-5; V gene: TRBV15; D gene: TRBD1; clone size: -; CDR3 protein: CATSRQGQPDQPQHF; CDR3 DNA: TGTGCCACCAGCAGGCAGGGACAGCCGGATCAGCCCCAGCATTTT
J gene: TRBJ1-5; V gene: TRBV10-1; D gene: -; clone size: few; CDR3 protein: CASSQGNQPQHF; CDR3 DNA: TGCGCCAGCAGTCAGGGCAATCAGCCCCAGCATTTT
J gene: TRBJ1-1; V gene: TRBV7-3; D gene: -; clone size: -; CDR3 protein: CASSFSSNTEAFF; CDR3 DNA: TGTGCCAGCAGCTTTTCATCGAACACTGAAGCTTTCTTT
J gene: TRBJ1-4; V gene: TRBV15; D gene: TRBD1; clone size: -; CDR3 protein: CATSSFRGRGLTNEKLFF; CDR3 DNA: TGTGCCACCAGCAGTTTCCGCGGCAGGGGGCTTACTAATGAAAAACTGTTTTTT
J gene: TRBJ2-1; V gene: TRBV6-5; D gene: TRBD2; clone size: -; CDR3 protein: CASSPRTGTRNEQFF; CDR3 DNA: TGTGCCAGCAGTCCCCGAACCGGGACTAGAAATGAGCAGTTCTTC
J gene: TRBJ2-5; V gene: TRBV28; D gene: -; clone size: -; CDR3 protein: CASTKSGETQYF; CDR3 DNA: TGTGCCAGCACTAAGTCAGGGGAGACCCAGTACTTC
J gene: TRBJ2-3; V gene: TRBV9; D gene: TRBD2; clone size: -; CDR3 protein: CASSALTSGRDTQYF; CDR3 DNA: TGTGCCAGCAGCGCCTTGACTAGCGGGAGGGATACGCAGTATTTT
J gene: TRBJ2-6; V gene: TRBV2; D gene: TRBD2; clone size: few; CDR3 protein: CASSEIHGRLAGTPSSGANVLTF; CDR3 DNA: TGTGCCAGCAGTGAAATCCATGGGAGACTAGCGGGAACGCCGTCCTCTGGGGCCAACGTCCTGACTTTC
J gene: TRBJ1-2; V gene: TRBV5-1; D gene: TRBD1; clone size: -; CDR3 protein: CASSRARQGDGYTF; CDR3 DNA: TGCGCCAGCAGTCGGGCGAGACAGGGGGATGGCTACACCTTC
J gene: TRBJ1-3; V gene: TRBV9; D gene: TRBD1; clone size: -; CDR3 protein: CASSAPDRQGNTIYF; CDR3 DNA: TGTGCCAGCAGCGCCCCGGACAGGCAGGGAAACACCATATATTTT
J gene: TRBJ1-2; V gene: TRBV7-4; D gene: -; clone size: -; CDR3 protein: CARPARDLYGYTF; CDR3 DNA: TGTGCCAGACCCGCCAGGGATCTCTATGGCTACACCTTC
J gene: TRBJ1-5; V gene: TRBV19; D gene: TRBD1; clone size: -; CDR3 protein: CASINLAGGRQPQHF; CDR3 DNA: TGTGCCAGTATTAATTTGGCAGGGGGTCGGCAGCCCCAGCATTTT
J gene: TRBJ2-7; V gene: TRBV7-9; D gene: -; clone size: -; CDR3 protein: CASSAPEGLEQYF; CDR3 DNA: TGTGCCAGCAGCGCCCCGGAGGGCCTCGAGCAGTACTTC
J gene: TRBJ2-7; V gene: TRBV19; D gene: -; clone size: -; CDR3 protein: CASSFTRQAIYEQYF; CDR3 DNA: TGTGCCAGTAGTTTTACCCGACAGGCCATCTACGAGCAGTACTTC
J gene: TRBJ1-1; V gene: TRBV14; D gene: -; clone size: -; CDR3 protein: CASRDRLNTEAFF; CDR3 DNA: TGTGCCAGCAGAGACAGACTGAACACTGAAGCTTTCTTT
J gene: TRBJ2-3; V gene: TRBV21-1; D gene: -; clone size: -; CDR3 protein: CASIPNTRYF; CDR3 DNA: TGTGCCAGCATTCCAAATACGCGGTATTTT
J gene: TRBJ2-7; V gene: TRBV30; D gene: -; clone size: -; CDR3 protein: CAWSKGASYEQYF; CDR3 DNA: TGTGCCTGGAGCAAGGGAGCCTCCTACGAGCAGTACTTC
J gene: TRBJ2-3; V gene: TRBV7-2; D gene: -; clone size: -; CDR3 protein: CASSLASGKATDTQYF; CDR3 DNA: TGTGCCAGCAGCTTGGCTTCCGGGAAGGCTACAGATACGCAGTATTTT
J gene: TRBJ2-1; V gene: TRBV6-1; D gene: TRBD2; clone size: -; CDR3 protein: CASSEGPQREPYNEQFF; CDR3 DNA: TGTGCCAGCAGTGAAGGGCCACAGCGGGAACCCTACAATGAGCAGTTCTTC
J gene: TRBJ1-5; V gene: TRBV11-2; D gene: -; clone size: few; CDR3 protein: CASSLGWGVLSPQHF; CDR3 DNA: TGTGCCAGCAGCTTAGGTTGGGGGGTACTATCTCCCCAGCATTTT
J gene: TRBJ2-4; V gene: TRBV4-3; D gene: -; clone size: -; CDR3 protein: CASSQESRRGNIQYF; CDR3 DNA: TGCGCCAGCAGCCAAGAATCCAGACGGGGAAACATTCAGTACTTC
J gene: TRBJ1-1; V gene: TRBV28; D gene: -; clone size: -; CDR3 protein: CASSLMRPAAFF; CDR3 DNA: TGTGCCAGCAGTTTGATGAGGCCGGCAGCTTTCTTT
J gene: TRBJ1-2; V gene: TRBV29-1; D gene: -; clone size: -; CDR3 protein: CSVREGGSYGYTF; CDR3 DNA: TGCAGCGTTCGGGAGGGGGGGTCCTATGGCTACACCTTC
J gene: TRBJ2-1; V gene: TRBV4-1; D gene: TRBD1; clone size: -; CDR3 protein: CASSPSGTVYNEQFF; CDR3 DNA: TGCGCCAGCAGCCCTTCCGGGACAGTCTACAATGAGCAGTTCTTC
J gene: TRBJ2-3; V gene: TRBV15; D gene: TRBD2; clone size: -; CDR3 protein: CATSRERPLGLGSTDTQYF; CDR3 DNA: TGTGCCACCAGCAGAGAGAGACCTCTGGGACTAGGAAGCACAGATACGCAGTATTTT
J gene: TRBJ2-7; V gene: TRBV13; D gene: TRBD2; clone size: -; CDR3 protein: CASSLGGLAISYEQYF; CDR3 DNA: TGTGCCAGCAGCTTAGGGGGACTAGCGATCTCCTACGAGCAGTACTTC
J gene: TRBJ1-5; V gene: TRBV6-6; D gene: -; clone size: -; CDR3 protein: CASSYSSYQPQHF; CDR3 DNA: TGTGCCAGCAGTTACTCCTCCTATCAGCCCCAGCATTTT
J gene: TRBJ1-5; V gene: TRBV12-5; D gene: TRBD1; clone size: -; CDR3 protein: CASGSGQGSGGPQHF; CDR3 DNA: TGTGCTAGTGGTTCGGGACAGGGGTCTGGGGGTCCCCAGCATTTT
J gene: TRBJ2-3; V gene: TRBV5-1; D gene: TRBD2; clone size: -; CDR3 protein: CASKGTGGDTQYF; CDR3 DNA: TGCGCCAGCAAAGGAACGGGGGGGGATACGCAGTATTTT
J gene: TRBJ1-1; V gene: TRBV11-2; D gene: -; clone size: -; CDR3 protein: CASSTRTDAEAFF; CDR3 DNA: TGTGCCAGCAGCACCCGGACAGACGCTGAAGCTTTCTTT
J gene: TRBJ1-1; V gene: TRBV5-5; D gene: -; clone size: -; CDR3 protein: CASSSGLQLTEAFF; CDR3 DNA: TGTGCCAGCAGCTCTGGACTCCAGCTGACTGAAGCTTTCTTT
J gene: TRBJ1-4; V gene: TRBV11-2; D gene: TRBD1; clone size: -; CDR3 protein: CASSLGSGTGGEKLFF; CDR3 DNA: TGTGCCAGCAGCTTAGGGAGCGGGACAGGGGGTGAAAAACTGTTTTTT
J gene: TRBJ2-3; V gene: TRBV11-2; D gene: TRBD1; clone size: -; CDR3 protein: CASRKNLQGALTDTQYF; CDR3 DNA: TGTGCCAGCAGGAAGAATTTACAGGGGGCCCTCACAGATACGCAGTATTTT
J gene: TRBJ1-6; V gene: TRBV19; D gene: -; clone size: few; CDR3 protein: CASRRGDNSYNSPLHF; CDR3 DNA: TGTGCCAGTAGGCGGGGGGACAACTCCTATAATTCACCCCTCCACTTT
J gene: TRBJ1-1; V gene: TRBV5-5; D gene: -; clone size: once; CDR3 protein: CASSLARGRVRADTEAFF; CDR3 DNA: TGTGCCAGCAGCTTGGCTAGGGGCAGGGTCCGGGCTGACACTGAAGCTTTCTTT
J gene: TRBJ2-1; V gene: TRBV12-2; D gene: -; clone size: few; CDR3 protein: CASRTFAGGPNEQFF; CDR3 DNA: TGTGCAAGTCGCACATTTGCGGGGGGGCCCAATGAGCAGTTCTTC
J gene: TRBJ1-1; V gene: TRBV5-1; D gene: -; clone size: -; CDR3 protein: CASRRAANTEAFF; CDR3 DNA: TGCGCCAGCAGGAGGGCCGCGAACACTGAAGCTTTCTTT
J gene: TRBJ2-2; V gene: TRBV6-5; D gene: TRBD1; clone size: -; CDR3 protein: CASSPDRGHTGELFF; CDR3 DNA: TGTGCCAGCAGCCCGGACAGGGGGCATACCGGGGAGCTGTTTTTT
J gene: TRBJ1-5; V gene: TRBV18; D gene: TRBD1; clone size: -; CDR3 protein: CASSPVQGEYQPQHF; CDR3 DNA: TGTGCCAGCTCACCAGTACAGGGGGAATATCAGCCCCAGCATTTT
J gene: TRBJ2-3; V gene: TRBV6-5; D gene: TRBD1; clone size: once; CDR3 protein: CASSSRDRGPDTQYF; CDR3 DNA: TGTGCCAGCAGCAGCCGGGACAGGGGACCAGATACGCAGTATTTT
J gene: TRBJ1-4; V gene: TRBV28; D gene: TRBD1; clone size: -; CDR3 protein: CASSWDRANEKLFF; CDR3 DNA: TGTGCCAGCAGTTGGGACAGGGCTAATGAAAAACTGTTTTTT
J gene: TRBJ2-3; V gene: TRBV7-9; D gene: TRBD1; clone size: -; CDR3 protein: CASSPPGQGNTDTQYF; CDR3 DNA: TGTGCCAGCAGCCCCCCGGGACAGGGAAACACAGATACGCAGTATTTT
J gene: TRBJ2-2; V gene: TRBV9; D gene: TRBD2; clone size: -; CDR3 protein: CASSSRGSYTGELFF; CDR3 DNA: TGTGCCAGCAGCTCGCGGGGGTCGTACACCGGGGAGCTGTTTTTT
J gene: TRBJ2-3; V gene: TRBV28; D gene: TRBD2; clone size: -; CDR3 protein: CASDAPAGGADTQYF; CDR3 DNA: TGTGCCAGCGATGCCCCCGCGGGAGGTGCGGATACGCAGTATTTT
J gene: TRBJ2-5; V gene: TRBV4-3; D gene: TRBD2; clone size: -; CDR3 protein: CASSQEPGLAWETQYF; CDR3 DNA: TGCGCCAGCAGCCAAGAACCGGGACTAGCTTGGGAGACCCAGTACTTC
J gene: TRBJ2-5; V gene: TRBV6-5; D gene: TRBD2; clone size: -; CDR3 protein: CASTAPGGLETQYF; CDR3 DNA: TGTGCCAGCACCGCGCCCGGGGGGTTGGAGACCCAGTACTTC
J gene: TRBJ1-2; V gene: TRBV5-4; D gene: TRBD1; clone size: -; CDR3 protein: CAYFTRTGLDF; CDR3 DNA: TGTGCCTACTTTACTAGGACAGGGCTTGACTTC
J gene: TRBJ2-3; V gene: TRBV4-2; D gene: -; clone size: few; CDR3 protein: CASSQDKRGGSTDTQYF; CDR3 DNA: TGTGCCAGCAGCCAAGATAAGAGGGGGGGTAGCACAGATACGCAGTATTTT
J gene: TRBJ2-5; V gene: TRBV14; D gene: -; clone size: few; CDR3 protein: CASSPGHFRETQYF; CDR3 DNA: TGTGCCAGCAGCCCAGGACACTTTAGGGAGACCCAGTACTTC
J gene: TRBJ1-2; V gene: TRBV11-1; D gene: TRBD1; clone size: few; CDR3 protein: CASSLRQGSGYGYTF; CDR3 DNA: TGTGCCAGCAGCTTACGACAGGGGTCAGGCTATGGCTACACCTTC
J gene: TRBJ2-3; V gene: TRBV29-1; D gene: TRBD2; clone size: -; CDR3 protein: CSAPLAGDSTDTQYF; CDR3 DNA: TGCAGCGCCCCACTAGCGGGGGACAGCACAGATACGCAGTATTTT
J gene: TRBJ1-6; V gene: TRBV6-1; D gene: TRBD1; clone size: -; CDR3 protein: CASSESGGNSPLHF; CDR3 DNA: TGTGCCAGCAGTGAGTCAGGGGGGAATTCACCCCTCCACTTT
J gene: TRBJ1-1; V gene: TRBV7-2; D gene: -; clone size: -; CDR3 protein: CASSLKSGGNTEAFF; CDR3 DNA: TGTGCCAGCAGCTTAAAGTCTGGGGGCAACACTGAAGCTTTCTTT
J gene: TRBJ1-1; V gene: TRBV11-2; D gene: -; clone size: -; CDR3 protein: CASSLLNTEAFF; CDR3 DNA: TGTGCCAGCAGCCTCCTGAACACTGAAGCTTTCTTT
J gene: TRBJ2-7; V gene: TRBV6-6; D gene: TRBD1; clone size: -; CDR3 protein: CASSYGPGQGSYEQYF; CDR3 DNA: TGTGCCAGCAGTTACGGGCCGGGACAGGGATCCTACGAGCAGTACTTC
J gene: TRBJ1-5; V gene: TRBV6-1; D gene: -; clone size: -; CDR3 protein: CASIPGNNQPQHF; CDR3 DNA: TGTGCCAGCATCCCAGGGAACAATCAGCCCCAGCATTTT